These 5 T cell receptor beta chains were all obtained from the same sample, sequenced in a study of blood T cells in healthy people across ages. A second PCR of 7 to 11 cycles used a sample-barcoded 5' primer and a J-beta primer mix. TCRdb processed the 5' RACE reads anew with MiXCR; each CDR3 protein has one entry. This sample yields about 1.4 million distinct CDR3 sequences, of which approximately 59% are seen a single time; over 6.5% belongs to the top ten. Specimen: blood. The receptors were gathered from a man aged 18 to 35 in good health.

This clonotype was seen only a few times. The chain's CDR3 is CSAGTVGIETQYF. DNA of the CDR3: TGCAGCGCCGGGACTGTAGGGATCGAGACCCAGTACTTC. The V call is TRBV29-1, the J call TRBJ2-5; tentatively, D is TRBD2 (6 bases). This CDR3 is built from 13 residues. The ends were cut back, 7 bases at V and 5 bases at J, with 17 bases in the middle. Germline V gives CDR1 SQVTM, CDR2 ANQGSEA.

V usage is TRBV5-1 and J usage is TRBJ2-1, with 7 bases matching TRBD2. Germline assignment: CDR1 SGHRS and CDR2 YFSETQ. Trimming removed 0 bases from V and 3 bases from J; junction bases left unmatched: 9. The CDR3 loop spans 17 amino acids. CDR3 residues: CASSLGWRLADYNEQFF. CDR3 DNA: TGCGCCAGCAGCTTGGGGTGGAGGCTAGCGGACTACAATGAGCAGTTCTTC. Using reference TRBV5-1 and TRBJ2-1 for the parts outside the CDR3, the full variable domain is KAGVTQTPRYLIKTRGQQVTLSCSPISGHRSVSWYQQTPGQGLQFLFEYFSETQRNKGNFPGRFSGRQFSNSRSEMNVSTLELGDSALYLCASSLGWRLADYNEQFFGPGTRLTVL.

The V and J genes are TRBV4-2 and TRBJ2-5; TRBD1 aligns across 9 bases. V lost 0 bases and J lost 5; bases outside the gene matches: 10. Germline V lookup: CDR1 LGHNA, CDR2 YNFKEQ. The CDR3 length is 17 residues. CDR3 sequence (DNA): TGTGCCAGCAGCCAAGAAGTGAGGGGGACAGGGTACGAGACCCAGTACTTC. Protein: CASSQEVRGTGYETQYF.

The chain uses TRBV25-1 and TRBJ2-1; 7 bases align to TRBD1. The V segment lost 9 bases and the J segment 0 bases; nucleotides outside the gene matches: 8. CDR3 size: 15 residues. In germline, CDR1 is MGHDK, CDR2 SYGVNS. The CDR3 DNA is TGTGCCAGTCGGGACAGAATGAGCTCCTACAATGAGCAGTTCTTC. It is translated as CASRDRMSSYNEQFF.

The V and J genes are TRBV5-6 and TRBJ2-5; D unclear. Trimming pared 2 bases from V and 2 bases from J, leaving 10 bases between. Germline V gives CDR1 SGHDT, CDR2 YYEEEE. CDR3 length: 14 amino acids. The CDR3 is CASSFGVVQETQYF. In DNA, the CDR3 is TGTGCCAGCAGCTTTGGGGTCGTACAAGAGACCCAGTACTTC.